This T cell receptor (beta chain) was sequenced for a study of blood T cell repertoires in COVID-19. Cohort 3 recovery required two negative PCRs, clearance, or symptom resolution. Produced via immunoSEQ multiplex PCR; TCRdb's table is partial and in-frame only. The sample lists over 200,000 clones; more than 75% were seen once. The length of the CDR3 is 16 residues. The germline gives CDR1 SGHRS, CDR2 YFSETQ. The ends were cut back, 0 bases at V and 0 bases at J, with 10 bases in the middle. Material for sequencing was PBMCs or T cells enriched from blood (not recorded which). This TCR derives from a man aged 18 to 30 who had recovered from COVID-19. The J gene is TRBJ2-4, the V gene TRBV5-1, with a weak D call TRBD1 (5 bases). This CDR3 reads CASSLEGPLAKNIQYF. CDR3 DNA sequence: TGCGCCAGCAGCTTGGAGGGGCCTCTAGCCAAAAACATTCAGTACTTC.